This TCR beta chain comes out of a study of T cell responses to AZD1222 COVID-19 vaccine. Points from the study as a whole: Mostly white British, mostly female donors; authors suggested clonal diversity may be underestimated. Just five or six AZD1222 recipients were seropositive at baseline. Epitopes outside B.1.351 and B.1.1.7 mutated regions reportedly drew nearly half of spike TCRs.

Pooling of second doses given at about 4 or about 12 weeks was done. The CDR3 contains 15 residues. The germline CDR1 and CDR2 sequences are MNHEY and SMNVEV (reference sequence). V lost 2 bases to trimming and J lost 2 bases; unmatched junction nucleotides: 2. With respect to this clone: What it binds is unknown.

Profiling relied on immunoSEQ multiplex PCR, and the TCRdb table lists in-frame clones only, not all of them. The sample has about 150,000 clones, more than 90% seen once; the top ten hold more than 3%. The source of this sequence is an adult who received the AZD1222 COVID-19 vaccine. The chain employs TRBV27 and TRBJ2-2; TRBD2 aligns across 7 bases. Source: peripheral blood, taken 28 days after the second AZD1222 dose. CDR3 sequence (DNA): TGTGCCAGCAGTTTAGGACTAGGTAACACCGGGGAGCTGTTTTTT. It codes for CASSLGLGNTGELFF.